One and the same sample provided the 23 T cell receptor beta chains below, sequenced in a study of preoperative IRX-2 immunotherapy in early breast cancer. Sequencing used immunoSEQ multiplex PCR; TCRdb keeps in-frame clones, though not all of them. The sample holds about 89,000 clones, 70% to 90% seen once. Treatment indicated: preoperative locoregional IRX-2 cytokine immunotherapy. The input for sequencing was tumor tissue, taken after IRX-2 immunotherapy. The receptor source for this set is a human donor with breast cancer.

The chain combines TRBV28 with TRBJ2-1; 12 bases are shared with TRBD2. Germline V gene data show CDR1 as MDHEN and CDR2 as SYDVKM. Trimming cost V 5 bases and J 9 bases; bases outside gene matches: 8. The CDR3 runs to 15 residues. CDR3: CASSPLAGGPLEQFF. The CDR3 region has the DNA TGTGCCAGCAGTCCGCTAGCGGGGGGGCCTCTTGAGCAGTTCTTC.

This clone was found a few times. The rearrangement links TRBV5-1 to TRBJ1-1, with a weak D call TRBD1 (6 bases). The V and J ends lost 3 bases and 5 bases respectively, with 14 bases between them. The CDR3 extends over 14 amino acids. From germline, CDR1 is SGHRS and CDR2 YFSETQ. CDR3 sequence reads: CASSSGGGRTEAFF. CDR3 nucleotide sequence: TGCGCCAGCAGCTCCGGCGGGGGGCGTACTGAAGCTTTCTTT. The variable domain in full, completed from reference TRBV5-1 and TRBJ1-1, reads KAGVTQTPRYLIKTRGQQVTLSCSPISGHRSVSWYQQTPGQGLQFLFEYFSETQRNKGNFPGRFSGRQFSNSRSEMNVSTLELGDSALYLCASSSGGGRTEAFFGQGTRLTVV.

The V and J genes are TRBV12-5 and TRBJ2-2; no definite D call. The CDR3 sequence is 12 residues long. The V end lost 3 bases, the J end lost 7 bases, and 6 bases lay between the germline ends. Germline CDR1 LGHNT, CDR2 FRNRAP. CDR3 loop: CASGFPVGELFF. The CDR3 bases are TGTGCTAGTGGTTTTCCCGTCGGGGAGCTGTTTTTT.

This clone came up once. The chain combines TRBV5-1 with TRBJ1-2; no clear D gene. The CDR3 runs to 15 residues. Germline-derived CDR1 and CDR2 are SGHRS and YFSETQ. Deletions cut 2 bases from V and 2 bases from J, with 13 bases between. CDR3 sequence reads: CASSFQALGNYGYTF. The CDR3 coding sequence is TGCGCCAGCAGCTTCCAGGCCCTAGGGAACTATGGCTACACCTTC.

This rearrangement joins TRBV1 to TRBJ2-3; TRBD2 is the table's D call and was not checked against the DNA. TRBV1 is a known pseudogene. The CDR3 has 16 amino acids. DNA for the CDR3: TGCGCCAGCAGCCAAGATCTTCGGCGGGGCACAGATACGCAGTATTTT. It codes for CASSQDLRRGTDTQYF.

The gene calls are TRBV19 and TRBJ2-2; D is perhaps TRBD1 (5 bases). V shed 8 bases and J shed 0 bases, with 10 bases lying between them. The V gene's germline CDR1 is LNHDA and CDR2 SQIVND (reference sequence). The CDR3 is made up of 14 amino acids. CDR3 sequence (DNA): TGTGCCAGTTCAGGGCTTCCGAACACCGGGGAGCTGTTTTTT. Translated, it gives CASSGLPNTGELFF. Complete variable domain (other parts from reference TRBV19 and TRBJ2-2): DGGITQSPKYLFRKEGQNVTLSCEQNLNHDAMYWYRQDPGQGLRLIYYSQIVNDFQKGDIAEGYSVSREKKESFPLTVTSAQKNPTAFYLCASSGLPNTGELFFGEGSRLTVL.

This rearrangement joins TRBV29-1 to TRBJ1-1; TRBD1 is a possible D gene (6 bases). The CDR3 has 15 residues. The germline V gene has CDR1 SQVTM and CDR2 ANQGSEA. Trimming left V 4 bases short and J 0 bases short, with 15 bases between. CDR3 bases: TGCAGCGTTGTCAAGGGGGGTAACATGAACACTGAAGCTTTCTTT. The encoded protein is CSVVKGGNMNTEAFF.

The chain carries TRBV6-8 and TRBJ1-5; the D gene is possibly TRBD1 (6 bases). Between the trimmed V and J ends, which lost 0 bases and 2 bases, there was a span of 11 bases. The CDR3 spans 16 residues. Germline assignment: CDR1 MNHGY and CDR2 SAAAGT. The CDR3 spells CASSYSGGVGNQPQHF. CDR3 sequence (DNA): TGTGCCAGCAGTTACTCAGGGGGAGTAGGCAATCAGCCCCAGCATTTT.

The genes are TRBV28 and TRBJ1-2, with unresolved D. Germline CDR1 MDHEN, CDR2 SYDVKM. The V end lost 4 bases, the J end lost 8 bases, and 11 bases lay between the germline ends. The CDR3 extends over 12 amino acids. This CDR3 is CASSSGWVGYTF. Written as DNA, the CDR3 is TGTGCCAGCAGTTCGGGGTGGGTCGGCTACACCTTC.

The gene calls are TRBV6-8 and TRBJ1-1; 12 positions match TRBD1. V trimming: 4 bases; J trimming: 6 bases; junction bases outside the gene matches: 3. Looked up from germline, CDR1 is MNHGY and CDR2 is SAAAGT. The CDR3 covers 14 residues. The CDR3 bases are TGTGCCAGCAGTTCGGGACAGGGGGCAGCTGAAGCTTTCTTT. Its translation: CASSSGQGAAEAFF.

The chain employs TRBV6-8 and TRBJ1-1, with D possibly being TRBD1 (6 bases). CDR1 is MNHGY, CDR2 SAAAGT, per germline. Trimming cost V 10 bases and J 2 bases, with 17 bases left between them. The CDR3 covers 14 residues. The CDR3 sequence: CAIRVQGRNTEAFF. CDR3 coding DNA: TGTGCCATCAGGGTACAGGGCCGAAACACTGAAGCTTTCTTT.

This chain uses TRBV28 with TRBJ1-5; D uncertain. This CDR3 comprises 12 residues. Germline-derived CDR1 and CDR2 are MDHEN and SYDVKM. V was pared by 2 bases and J by 9 bases, with 8 bases between. The CDR3 DNA sequence: TGTGCCAGCAGTTTAAGGTTTGGGCCCCAGCATTTT. It codes for CASSLRFGPQHF.

The J gene is TRBJ1-2, the V gene TRBV18, with unresolved D. The CDR3 is made up of 14 amino acids. From germline, CDR1 is KGHSH and CDR2 LQKENI. With 3 bases removed from V and 6 bases from J, the gap between germline ends came to 14 bases. The CDR3 DNA follows: TGTGCCAGCTCACCGACACCAATACCAGATGGCTACACCTTC. The encoded protein is CASSPTPIPDGYTF. The full variable domain, with the rest looked up from reference TRBV18 and TRBJ1-2, is NAGVMQNPRHLVRRRGQEARLRCSPMKGHSHVYWYRQLPEEGLKFMVYLQKENIIDESGMPKERFSAEFPKEGPSILRIQQVVRGDSAAYFCASSPTPIPDGYTFGSGTRLTVV.

This sequence joins TRBV30 and TRBJ2-1; 7 bases are shared with TRBD1. The junction had 11 bases not matched to a gene; V was cut back by 0 bases and J by 0 bases. CDR3 size: 18 residues. Germline CDR1 reads GTSNPN; CDR2 reads SVGIG (reference sequence). This CDR3 is CAWSVMVVAGGSYNEQFF. In DNA form, the CDR3 reads TGTGCCTGGAGTGTAATGGTAGTGGCAGGGGGCTCCTACAATGAGCAGTTCTTC.

V gene TRBV6-7 combines with J gene TRBJ1-1, with a possible D match to TRBD1 (5 bases). Being an ORF, TRBV6-7 has a function that is uncertain. This CDR3 has 15 amino acids. V dropped 5 bases and J dropped 1 base, with 14 bases sitting between them. The CDR3 DNA reads as TGTGCCAGCAGTGAAGTGCGGAGGGGGAACACTGAAGCTTTCTTT. It codes for CASSEVRRGNTEAFF.

The rearrangement uses TRBV30 and TRBJ2-7; 7 bases are a match to TRBD2. Germline CDR1 GTSNPN, CDR2 SVGIG (reference sequence). The CDR3 sequence is 14 residues long. V dropped 1 base and J dropped 6; count of bases not matched to a gene: 9. CDR3 loop: CAWSEAGTRGEQYF. CDR3 DNA: TGTGCCTGGAGTGAAGCGGGAACTCGGGGCGAGCAGTACTTC. Drawing the rest from reference TRBV30 and TRBJ2-7, the complete variable domain is SQTIHQWPATLVQPVGSPLSLECTVEGTSNPNLYWYRQAAGRGLQLLFYSVGIGQISSEVPQNLSASRPQDRQFILSSKKLLLSDSGFYLCAWSEAGTRGEQYFGPGTRLTVT.

Only a few counts were recorded for this clone. V and J are TRBV18 and TRBJ2-7; 7 bases are shared with TRBD1. This CDR3 has 13 amino acids. Trimming took 2 bases from V and 4 from J; bases not matched to a gene: 2. Germline V gene sequence: CDR1 KGHSH, CDR2 LQKENI. The CDR3 DNA follows: TGTGCCAGCTCACCAGGGACAGCTTACGAGCAGTACTTC. Protein product: CASSPGTAYEQYF.

This chain joins TRBV1 and TRBJ1-2. TRBV1 is termed a pseudogene. The CDR3 contains 18 residues. In DNA, the CDR3 is TGCGCCAGCAGCCAGGACGATCGGGCCATCCTACAAATTTATGGCTACACCTTC. It yields the protein CASSQDDRAILQIYGYTF.

The chain links TRBV28 to TRBJ2-6, with TRBD2 matching over 14 bases. Germline assignment: CDR1 MDHEN and CDR2 SYDVKM. CDR3 length: 19 amino acids. The junction had 4 bases not matched to a gene; V was cut back by 1 base and J by 2 bases. CDR3 nucleotides: TGTGCCAGCAGTTTATTGGGACTAGCGGGAGTAACTGGGGCCAACGTCCTGACTTTC. This gives the protein CASSLLGLAGVTGANVLTF.

V usage is TRBV12-5 and J usage is TRBJ1-5; D uncertain. CDR3 size: 11 residues. V was trimmed by 1 base and J by 6 bases, leaving 1 base between them. Germline CDR1 LGHNT, CDR2 FRNRAP. In DNA, the CDR3 is TGTGCTAGTGGTTTGGGTCAGCCCCAGCATTTT. Translation: CASGLGQPQHF.

This sequence joins TRBV15 and TRBJ2-4, with 9 bases identical to TRBD1. Per germline, CDR1 LNHNV and CDR2 YYDKDF (reference sequence). The ends lost 0 bases at V and 2 bases at J; junction bases unmatched: 8. This CDR3 is 18 amino acids long. CDR3 DNA: TGTGCCACCAGCAGAGAATCCGGACAGGGGAATACCAAAAACATTCAGTACTTC. Amino acid sequence: CATSRESGQGNTKNIQYF. The full variable domain, its missing parts supplied by reference TRBV15 and TRBJ2-4, is DAMVIQNPRYQVTQFGKPVTLSCSQTLNHNVMYWYQQKSSQAPKLLFHYYDKDFNNEADTPDNFQSRRPNTSFCFLDIRSPGLGDTAMYLCATSRESGQGNTKNIQYFGAGTRLSVL.

The chain carries TRBV29-1 and TRBJ1-5, with D tentatively TRBD1 (5 bases). Germline lookup yields CDR1 SQVTM and CDR2 ANQGSEA. Trimming removed 4 bases at V and 3 bases at J, with 7 bases between. This CDR3 comprises 12 residues. CDR3 amino acids: CSVGQNNQPQHF. In DNA, the CDR3 is TGCAGCGTTGGACAGAACAATCAGCCCCAGCATTTT.

V usage is TRBV7-6 and J usage is TRBJ1-5, with D unresolved. This CDR3 spans 14 amino acids. Germline assignment: CDR1 SGHVS and CDR2 FNYEAQ. V lost 7 bases, J lost 1 base, and 11 bases lay in between. The CDR3 sequence: CASTSRDSNQPQHF. The CDR3, as DNA: TGTGCCAGCACCTCCCGCGACAGCAATCAGCCCCAGCATTTT.